These 18 T cell receptor beta chains share one sample of origin, sequenced in a study of blood T cell repertoires in COVID-19 (dated by TCRdb to 2019 to 2021). Library creation used the immunoSEQ multiplex PCR assay. TCRdb stores this immuneACCESS table with in-frame sequences only. Part of the clones is absent; in the studies checked, under half of the shortfall reflects unresolved V genes, and no reason is known for the rest. The sample table shows about 97,000 clones, and around 87% are seen once. The biggest ten clones account for just under 20% of the sample. Specimen: peripheral blood. The origin of the receptors is a human donor in a cohort sampled during active COVID-19.

The chain carries TRBV12-3 or TRBV12-4 and TRBJ2-1; 8 nucleotides line up with TRBD2. The CDR3 is 12 residues long. Trimming removed 8 bases from V and 8 bases from J; junction bases left unmatched: 5. The CDR3 protein is CASWSGRDEQFF. The CDR3 nucleotides are TGTGCCAGCTGGAGCGGGAGAGATGAGCAGTTCTTC.

This rearrangement joins TRBV18 to TRBJ2-7, with 9 bases lining up with TRBD2. V was clipped by 3 bases and J by 3 bases; unmatched bases: 3. CDR1 and CDR2 from the germline V gene are KGHSH and LQKENI. The CDR3 is 14 residues long. CDR3 bases: TGTGCCAGCTCACCGGGACTAGCAGACTACGAGCAGTACTTC. Its translation is CASSPGLADYEQYF.

The J gene is TRBJ2-1, the V gene TRBV29-1; tentatively, D is TRBD2 (6 bases). V was trimmed by 1 base and J by 4 bases, leaving 14 bases between them. The length of the CDR3 is 15 residues. The germline CDR1 and CDR2 sequences are SQVTM and ANQGSEA. The CDR3 sequence: CSVEAARGTYNEQFF. The CDR3 DNA is TGCAGCGTTGAAGCAGCCCGCGGGACTTACAATGAGCAGTTCTTC.

In its sample, this clone was seen once. The chain has TRBV19 and TRBJ2-7, with 9 bases lining up with TRBD2. Losses at the gene ends were 5 bases for V and 3 bases for J; bases not matched to a gene: 8. There are 15 residues in the CDR3. The germline gives CDR1 LNHDA, CDR2 SQIVND (reference sequence). The CDR3: CASSPSVTSGYEQYF. The CDR3 DNA is TGTGCCAGTAGTCCCTCGGTGACTAGCGGCTACGAGCAGTACTTC.

This rearrangement joins TRBV6-6 to TRBJ1-1; D remains unclear. The CDR3 has 14 residues. V lost 10 bases and J 1 base, leaving 16 bases between the germline ends. Germline lookup yields CDR1 MNHNY and CDR2 SVGAGI (reference sequence). CDR3 region: CATFFWPENTEAFF. The CDR3 bases are TGTGCCACCTTCTTCTGGCCAGAGAACACTGAAGCTTTCTTT.

The rearrangement uses TRBV5-1 and TRBJ2-5; D might be TRBD2 (5 bases). This CDR3 is built from 15 residues. The germline V gene encodes CDR1 SGHRS and CDR2 YFSETQ. V was shortened by 3 bases and J by 5 bases, with 17 bases between the two germline ends. In nucleotides, the CDR3 is TGCGCCAGCAGCTCGACGGGTTTTACTAGGGAGACCCAGTACTTC. Its protein is CASSSTGFTRETQYF.

The gene calls are TRBV7-9 and TRBJ1-2, with TRBD1 as a possible D gene (5 bases). The CDR3 covers 15 residues. CDR1 is SEHNR, CDR2 FQNEAQ, per germline (reference sequence). The germline V and J ends were trimmed by 3 bases and 4 bases, with 15 bases remaining between them. The CDR3 region has the DNA TGTGCCAGCAGCTTCCTACGAGACAGCCTCTATGGCTACACCTTC. It yields the protein CASSFLRDSLYGYTF. The whole variable domain, filled in from reference TRBV7-9 and TRBJ1-2, reads DTGVSQNPRHKITKRGQNVTFRCDPISEHNRLYWYRQTLGQGPEFLTYFQNEAQLEKSRLLSDRFSAERPKGSFSTLEIQRTEQGDSAMYLCASSFLRDSLYGYTFGSGTRLTVV.

The chain recombines TRBV29-1 with TRBJ2-5; TRBD2 matches 8 bases. The germline CDR1 and CDR2 sequences are SQVTM and ANQGSEA. The CDR3 extends over 15 amino acids. J was trimmed by 5 bases and V by 7 bases; bases with no gene match: 15. The CDR3 is CSALPRAGVRETQYF. DNA of the CDR3: TGCAGCGCCTTACCCAGAGCGGGGGTTCGGGAGACCCAGTACTTC.

V gene TRBV7-9 combines with J gene TRBJ2-7, with no clear D. The CDR3 has 13 residues. V gave up 1 base and J gave up 0 bases, with 4 bases separating them. Germline V gives CDR1 SEHNR, CDR2 FQNEAQ (reference sequence). The CDR3 is CASSLVSSYEQYF. CDR3 bases: TGTGCCAGCAGCTTAGTTAGCTCCTACGAGCAGTACTTC.

This chain links TRBV5-1 with TRBJ2-2; maybe TRBD1 (6 bases). V gave up 0 bases and J gave up 1 base, with 10 bases separating them. The CDR3 sequence is 16 residues long. The V gene's germline CDR1 is SGHRS and CDR2 YFSETQ. The CDR3 nucleotides read TGCGCCAGCAGCTTGGATGGGGGCCAGAACACCGGGGAGCTGTTTTTT. Translated, it gives CASSLDGGQNTGELFF.

Points on this clone: Within the sample, other DNA sequences also encode this same CDR3. CDR3 region: CASSDQYNEQFF. CDR3 DNA: TGTGCCAGCAGTGATCAGTACAATGAGCAGTTCTTC. The chain employs TRBV25-1 and TRBJ2-1, with D uncertain. The CDR3 totals 12 residues. CDR1 is MGHDK, CDR2 SYGVNS, per germline. V lost 3 bases to trimming and J lost 4 bases, with 4 bases between them. The variable domain in full, completed from reference TRBV25-1 and TRBJ2-1, reads EADIYQTPRYLVIGTGKKITLECSQTMGHDKMYWYQQDPGMELHLIHYSYGVNSTEKGDLSSESTVSRIRTEHFPLTLESARPSHTSQYLCASSDQYNEQFFGPGTRLTVL.

V and J are TRBV28 and TRBJ1-4; no clear D. Germline V gene lookup returns CDR1 MDHEN and CDR2 SYDVKM. This CDR3 contains 16 residues. Trimming removed 5 bases from V and 3 bases from J, with 16 bases in between. CDR3 sequence reads: CASSPNRGTPNEKLFF. Written as DNA, the CDR3 is TGTGCCAGCAGTCCCAATCGGGGTACCCCTAATGAAAAACTGTTTTTT.

The V call is TRBV28, the J call TRBJ2-5; D may be TRBD1 (6 bases). The CDR3 extends over 15 amino acids. The germline gives CDR1 MDHEN, CDR2 SYDVKM. The ends were cut back, 7 bases at V and 5 bases at J, with 20 bases in the middle. CDR3 in DNA: TGTGCCAGCAACATGTATATGGGGGCTGGGGAGACCCAGTACTTC. Amino acids: CASNMYMGAGETQYF.

This chain connects TRBV18 to TRBJ2-7, with D perhaps TRBD1 (6 bases). V gave up 3 bases and J gave up 0 bases, with 21 bases separating them. Germline CDR1 and CDR2: KGHSH and LQKENI. The CDR3 totals 18 residues. The CDR3 reads CASSPLRGLTPSSYEQYF. The DNA of the CDR3 is TGTGCCAGCTCACCTCTAAGGGGGTTGACCCCTAGCTCCTACGAGCAGTACTTC. The full variable domain, rest sourced from reference TRBV18 and TRBJ2-7, is NAGVMQNPRHLVRRRGQEARLRCSPMKGHSHVYWYRQLPEEGLKFMVYLQKENIIDESGMPKERFSAEFPKEGPSILRIQQVVRGDSAAYFCASSPLRGLTPSSYEQYFGPGTRLTVT.

This clone occurred many times. At one of its ends the junction is not consistent with the germline gene, which may arise from a read error. This chain uses TRBV19 with TRBJ1-2; TRBD1 aligns across 7 bases. The germline gives CDR1 LNHDA, CDR2 SQIVND (reference sequence). The CDR3 loop spans 13 amino acids. The CDR3 loop reads CASSIFETGHIAF. CDR3 bases: TGTGCCAGTAGTATTTTCGAGACAGGGCATATCGCCTTC.

The chain joins TRBV10-3 to TRBJ1-2, with TRBD1 matching over 10 bases. This CDR3 has 14 amino acids. CDR1 is ENHRY, CDR2 SYGVKD, per germline. V dropped 10 bases and J dropped 7; count of bases not matched to a gene: 12. CDR3 sequence: CASGDRGSTTGYTF. The CDR3 region has the DNA TGTGCCAGCGGGGACAGGGGCTCCACTACTGGCTACACCTTC.

The rearrangement joins TRBV12-5 to TRBJ2-2; D might be TRBD2 (5 bases). Per the germline V gene, CDR1 is LGHNT and CDR2 is FRNRAP. The CDR3 is 15 residues long. Trimming left V 2 bases short and J 4 bases short, with 11 bases between. For the CDR3, the DNA is TGTGCTAGTGGTTTGCCCTCCGGGATCACCGGGGAGCTGTTTTTT. Its translation: CASGLPSGITGELFF.

This rearrangement joins TRBV24-1 to TRBJ2-2, with 8 bases matching TRBD2. The germline gives CDR1 KGHDR, CDR2 SFDVKD. The CDR3 spans 16 residues. Losses at the gene ends were 6 bases for V and 0 bases for J; bases not matched to a gene: 5. As DNA, the CDR3 is TGTGCCACCAGTAGAGGCGGGGGGCCGAACACCGGGGAGCTGTTTTTT. It codes for CATSRGGGPNTGELFF.